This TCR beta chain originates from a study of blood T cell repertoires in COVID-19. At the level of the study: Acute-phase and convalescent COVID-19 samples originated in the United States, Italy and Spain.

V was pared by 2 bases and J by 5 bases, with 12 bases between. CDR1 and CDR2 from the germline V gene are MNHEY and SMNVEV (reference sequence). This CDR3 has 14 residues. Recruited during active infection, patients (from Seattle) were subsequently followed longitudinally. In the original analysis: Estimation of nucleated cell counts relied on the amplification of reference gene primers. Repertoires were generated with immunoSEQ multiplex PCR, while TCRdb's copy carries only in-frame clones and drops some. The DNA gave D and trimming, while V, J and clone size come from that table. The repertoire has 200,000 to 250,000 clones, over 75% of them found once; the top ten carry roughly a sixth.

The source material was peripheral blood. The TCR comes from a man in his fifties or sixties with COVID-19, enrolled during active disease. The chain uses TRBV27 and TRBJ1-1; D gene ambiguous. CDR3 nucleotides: TGTGCCAGCAGTTTAGTGGCCGGGAAGACTGAAGCTTTCTTT. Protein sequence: CASSLVAGKTEAFF.